This T cell receptor (beta chain) comes out of a study of blood T cell repertoires in COVID-19. The wider study: Samples came from the United States, Italy and Spain, spanning acute and convalescent COVID-19.

This CDR3 comprises 15 residues. Per germline, CDR1 MNHNY and CDR2 SVGAGI (reference sequence). Unmatched junction bases numbered 10, after V lost 5 bases and J lost 7 bases. Per the original data handling: Estimates of nucleated cell counts were drawn from the amplification of reference gene primers. TCRdb's copy holds only in-frame clones and misses some; the assay was immunoSEQ multiplex PCR. That table furnishes V, J and clone size, whereas the DNA furnished D and trimming. The sample yields about 120,000 clones, around 76% seen once. V gene TRBV6-6 combines with J gene TRBJ1-4, with 7 positions matching TRBD1. The TCR originated in a man in his sixties or seventies with acute or convalescent COVID-19. Sequenced input: peripheral blood. CDR3 residues: CASSDDRVRGEKLFF. CDR3 DNA sequence: TGTGCCAGCAGTGACGACAGGGTTAGAGGTGAAAAACTGTTTTTT.